The T cell receptor (beta chain) described here comes from a study of blood T cell repertoires in COVID-19. CDR1 is LNHDA and CDR2 is SQIVND in the germline V gene (reference sequence). J gave up 2 bases and V 6 bases, and 6 bases lay outside the gene matches. CDR3 size: 15 residues. TCRdb's copy holds only in-frame clones and misses some; the assay was immunoSEQ multiplex PCR. The data contain some 270,000 clones, 91% of them singletons. The chain carries TRBV19 and TRBJ1-5, with 8 bases matching TRBD1. The sequence was obtained from a man in his forties who had been exposed to COVID-19. The source material was PBMCs or T cells enriched from blood (not recorded which). CDR3 in amino acids: CASSQDRVGNQPQHF. In DNA, the CDR3 is TGTGCCAGTAGCCAGGACAGGGTGGGCAATCAGCCCCAGCATTTT.